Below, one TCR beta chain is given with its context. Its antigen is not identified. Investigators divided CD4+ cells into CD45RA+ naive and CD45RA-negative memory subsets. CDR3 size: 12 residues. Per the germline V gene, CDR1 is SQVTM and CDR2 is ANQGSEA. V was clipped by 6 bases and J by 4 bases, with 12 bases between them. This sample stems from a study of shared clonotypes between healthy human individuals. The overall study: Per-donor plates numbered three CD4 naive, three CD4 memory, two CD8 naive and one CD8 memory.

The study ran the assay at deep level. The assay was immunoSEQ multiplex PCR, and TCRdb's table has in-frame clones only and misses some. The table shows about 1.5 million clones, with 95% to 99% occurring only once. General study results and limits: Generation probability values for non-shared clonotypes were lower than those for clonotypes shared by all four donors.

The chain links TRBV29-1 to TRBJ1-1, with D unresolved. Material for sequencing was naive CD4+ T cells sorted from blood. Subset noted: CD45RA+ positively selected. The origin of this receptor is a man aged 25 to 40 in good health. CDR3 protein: CSVRASFTEAFF. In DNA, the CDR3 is TGCAGCGTCCGGGCCTCCTTCACTGAAGCTTTCTTT.